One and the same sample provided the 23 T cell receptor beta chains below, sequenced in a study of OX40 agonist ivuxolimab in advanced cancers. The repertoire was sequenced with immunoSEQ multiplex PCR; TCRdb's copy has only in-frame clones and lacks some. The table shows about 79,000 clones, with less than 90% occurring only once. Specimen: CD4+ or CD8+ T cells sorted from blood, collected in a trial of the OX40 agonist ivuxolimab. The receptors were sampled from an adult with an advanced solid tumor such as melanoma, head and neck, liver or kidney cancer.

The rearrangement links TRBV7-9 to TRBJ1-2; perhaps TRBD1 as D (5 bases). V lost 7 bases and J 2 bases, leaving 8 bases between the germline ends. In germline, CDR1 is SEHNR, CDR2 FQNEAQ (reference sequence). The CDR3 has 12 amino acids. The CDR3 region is CASKQGNYGYTF. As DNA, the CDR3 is TGTGCCAGCAAGCAGGGAAACTATGGCTACACCTTC. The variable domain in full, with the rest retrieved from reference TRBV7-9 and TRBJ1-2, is DTGVSQNPRHKITKRGQNVTFRCDPISEHNRLYWYRQTLGQGPEFLTYFQNEAQLEKSRLLSDRFSAERPKGSFSTLEIQRTEQGDSAMYLCASKQGNYGYTFGSGTRLTVV.

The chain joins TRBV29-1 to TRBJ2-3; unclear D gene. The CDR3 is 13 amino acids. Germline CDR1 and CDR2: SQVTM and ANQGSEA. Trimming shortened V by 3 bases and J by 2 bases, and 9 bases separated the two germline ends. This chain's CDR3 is CSVDFQLTDTQYF. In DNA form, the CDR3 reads TGCAGCGTTGATTTTCAGCTCACAGATACGCAGTATTTT.

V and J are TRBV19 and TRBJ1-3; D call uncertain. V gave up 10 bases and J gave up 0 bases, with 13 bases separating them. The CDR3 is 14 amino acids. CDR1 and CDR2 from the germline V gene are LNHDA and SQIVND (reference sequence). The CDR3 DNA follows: TGTGCCACCGGGTCTGGGGACTCTGGAAACACCATATATTTT. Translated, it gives CATGSGDSGNTIYF.

The CDR3 protein is CATSRGGTSSPLHF. Written as DNA, the CDR3 is TGTGCCACCAGCCGGGGGGGGACGAGCTCACCCCTCCACTTT. This rearrangement joins TRBV15 to TRBJ1-6; TRBD1 is a possible D gene (5 bases). Per germline, CDR1 LNHNV and CDR2 YYDKDF (reference sequence). The CDR3 extends over 14 amino acids. The V and J ends lost 5 bases and 10 bases respectively, with 15 bases between them.

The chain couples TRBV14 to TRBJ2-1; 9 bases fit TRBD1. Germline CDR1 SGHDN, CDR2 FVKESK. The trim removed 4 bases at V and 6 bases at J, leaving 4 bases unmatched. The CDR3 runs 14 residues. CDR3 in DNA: TGTGCCAGCAGCCCCGGGACAGGGATCAATGAGCAGTTCTTC. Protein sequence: CASSPGTGINEQFF.

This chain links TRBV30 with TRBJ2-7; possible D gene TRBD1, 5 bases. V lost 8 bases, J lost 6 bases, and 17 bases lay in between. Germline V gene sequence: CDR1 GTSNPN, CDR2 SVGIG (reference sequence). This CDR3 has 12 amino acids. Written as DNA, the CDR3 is TGTGCCGCCGCAGGGAAATTGAGCGAGCAGTACTTC. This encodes CAAAGKLSEQYF.

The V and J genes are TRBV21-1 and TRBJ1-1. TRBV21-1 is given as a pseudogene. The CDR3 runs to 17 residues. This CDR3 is CASSKAGHWRENTEAFF. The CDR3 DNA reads TGTGCCAGCAGCAAAGCGGGACACTGGAGGGAAAACACTGAAGCTTTCTTT.

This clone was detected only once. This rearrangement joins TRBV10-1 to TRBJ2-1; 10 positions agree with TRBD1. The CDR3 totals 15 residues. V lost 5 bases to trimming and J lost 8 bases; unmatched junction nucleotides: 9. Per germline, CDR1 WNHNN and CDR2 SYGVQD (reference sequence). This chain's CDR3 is CASSTGTGDLDEQFF. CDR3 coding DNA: TGCGCCAGCAGTACCGGGACAGGGGATTTGGATGAGCAGTTCTTC.

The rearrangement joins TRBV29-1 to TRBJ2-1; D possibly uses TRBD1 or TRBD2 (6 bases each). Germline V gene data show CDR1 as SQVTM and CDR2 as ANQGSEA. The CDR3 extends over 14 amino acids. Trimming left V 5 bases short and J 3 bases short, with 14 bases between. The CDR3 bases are TGCAGCGTTAAGGGGGGTCTCAACTACAATGAGCAGTTCTTC. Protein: CSVKGGLNYNEQFF.

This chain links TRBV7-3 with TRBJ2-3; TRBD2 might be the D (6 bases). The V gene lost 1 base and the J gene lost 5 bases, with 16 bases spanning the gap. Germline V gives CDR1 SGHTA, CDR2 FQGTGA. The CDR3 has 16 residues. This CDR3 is CASSLIGGGGGDTQYF. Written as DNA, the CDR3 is TGTGCCAGCAGCTTAATCGGGGGAGGAGGTGGAGATACGCAGTATTTT.

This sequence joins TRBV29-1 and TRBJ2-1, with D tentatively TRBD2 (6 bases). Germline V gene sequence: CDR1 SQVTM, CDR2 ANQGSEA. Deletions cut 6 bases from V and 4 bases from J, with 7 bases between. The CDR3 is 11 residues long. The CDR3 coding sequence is TGCAGCGTCGGGAGTTACAATGAGCAGTTCTTC. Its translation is CSVGSYNEQFF.

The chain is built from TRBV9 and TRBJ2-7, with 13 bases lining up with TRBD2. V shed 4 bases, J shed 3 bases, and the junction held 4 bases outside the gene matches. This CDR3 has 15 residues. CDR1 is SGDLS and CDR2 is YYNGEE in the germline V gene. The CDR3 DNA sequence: TGTGCCAGCAGCTTACGGACTAGCGGGAGCTACGAGCAGTACTTC. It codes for CASSLRTSGSYEQYF.

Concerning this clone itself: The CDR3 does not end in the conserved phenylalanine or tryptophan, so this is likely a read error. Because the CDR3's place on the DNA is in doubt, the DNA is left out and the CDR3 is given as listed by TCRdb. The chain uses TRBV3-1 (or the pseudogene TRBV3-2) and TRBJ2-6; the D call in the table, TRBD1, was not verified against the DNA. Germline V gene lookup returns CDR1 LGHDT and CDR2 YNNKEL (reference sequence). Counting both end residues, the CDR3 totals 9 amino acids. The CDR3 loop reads CASSQVRQR.

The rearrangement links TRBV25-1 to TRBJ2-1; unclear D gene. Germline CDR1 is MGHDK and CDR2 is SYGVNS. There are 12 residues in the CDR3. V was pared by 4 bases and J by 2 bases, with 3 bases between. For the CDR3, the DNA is TGTGCCAGCAGTGGGACCTACAATGAGCAGTTCTTC. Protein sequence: CASSGTYNEQFF.

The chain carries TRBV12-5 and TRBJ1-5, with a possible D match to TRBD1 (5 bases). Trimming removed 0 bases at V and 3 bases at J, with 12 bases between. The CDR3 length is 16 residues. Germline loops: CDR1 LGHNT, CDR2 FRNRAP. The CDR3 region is CASGLVRTPHNQPQHF. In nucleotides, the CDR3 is TGTGCTAGTGGTTTGGTACGGACACCTCACAATCAGCCCCAGCATTTT.

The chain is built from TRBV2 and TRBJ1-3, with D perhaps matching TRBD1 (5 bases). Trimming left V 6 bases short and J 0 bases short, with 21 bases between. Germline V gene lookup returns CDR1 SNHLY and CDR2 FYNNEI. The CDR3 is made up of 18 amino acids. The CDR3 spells CASRSGDSPIRSGNTIYF. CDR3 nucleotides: TGTGCCAGCAGGAGCGGTGACAGCCCGATTCGCTCTGGAAACACCATATATTTT.

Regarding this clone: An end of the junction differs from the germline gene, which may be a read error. CDR3 DNA: TGTGCCGGCAGGACAGGGGGTAACGAGCAGTACTTC. This encodes CAGRTGGNEQYF. The chain couples TRBV2 to TRBJ2-7, with 10 bases identical to TRBD1. The germline gives CDR1 SNHLY, CDR2 FYNNEI. This CDR3 comprises 12 residues.

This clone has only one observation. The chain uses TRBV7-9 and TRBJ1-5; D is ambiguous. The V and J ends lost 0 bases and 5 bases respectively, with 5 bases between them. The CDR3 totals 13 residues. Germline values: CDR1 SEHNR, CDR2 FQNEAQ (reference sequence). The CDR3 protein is CASSLASYQPQHF. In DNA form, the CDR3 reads TGTGCCAGCAGCTTAGCATCTTATCAGCCCCAGCATTTT.

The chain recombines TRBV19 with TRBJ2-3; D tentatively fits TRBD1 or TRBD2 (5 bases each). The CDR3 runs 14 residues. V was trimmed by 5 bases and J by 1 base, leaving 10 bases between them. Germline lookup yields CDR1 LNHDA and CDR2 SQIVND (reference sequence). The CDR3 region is CASSGQGRTDTQYF. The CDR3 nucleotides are TGTGCCAGTAGTGGGCAGGGACGCACAGATACGCAGTATTTT.

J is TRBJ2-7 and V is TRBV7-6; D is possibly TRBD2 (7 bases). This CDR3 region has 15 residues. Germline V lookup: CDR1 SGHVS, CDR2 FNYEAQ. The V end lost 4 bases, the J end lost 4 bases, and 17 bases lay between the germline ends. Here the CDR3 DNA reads TGTGCCAGCAGCTCGGGGCGGGGGCTGGGGTACGAGCAGTACTTC. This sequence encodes CASSSGRGLGYEQYF.

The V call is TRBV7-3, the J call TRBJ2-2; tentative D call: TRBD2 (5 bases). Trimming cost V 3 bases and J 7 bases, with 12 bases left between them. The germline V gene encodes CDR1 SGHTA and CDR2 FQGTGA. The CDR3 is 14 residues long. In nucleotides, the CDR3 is TGTGCCAGCAGCTTTTACCTCGGGGACGGGGAGCTGTTTTTT. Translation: CASSFYLGDGELFF.

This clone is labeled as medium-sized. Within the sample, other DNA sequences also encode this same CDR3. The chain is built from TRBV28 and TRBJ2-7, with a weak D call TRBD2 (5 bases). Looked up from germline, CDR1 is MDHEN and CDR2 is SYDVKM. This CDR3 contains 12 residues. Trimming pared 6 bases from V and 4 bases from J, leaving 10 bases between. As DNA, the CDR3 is TGTGCCAGCAGCTCCAGGAGGTACGAGCAGTACTTC. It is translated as CASSSRRYEQYF. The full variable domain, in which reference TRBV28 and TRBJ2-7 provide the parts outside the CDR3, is DVKVTQSSRYLVKRTGEKVFLECVQDMDHENMFWYRQDPGLGLRLIYFSYDVKMKEKGDIPEGYSVSREKKERFSLILESASTNQTSMYLCASSSRRYEQYFGPGTRLTVT.

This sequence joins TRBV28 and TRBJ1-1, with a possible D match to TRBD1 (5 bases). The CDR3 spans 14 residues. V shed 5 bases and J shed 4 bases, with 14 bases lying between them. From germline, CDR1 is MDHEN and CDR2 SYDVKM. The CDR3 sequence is CASSPRQGGTEAFF. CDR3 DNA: TGTGCCAGCAGTCCCCGGCAGGGAGGCACTGAAGCTTTCTTT.